This TCR beta chain originates from a study of control samples from healthy donors and cancer patients (dated by TCRdb to the early 2020s). Library preparation used the immunoSEQ multiplex PCR assay. TCRdb mirrors the immuneACCESS table, restricted to in-frame sequences. Some clones are absent from its copies; in checked studies, under half trace to an unresolved V gene, and the reason for the others is unknown. This sample holds about 54,000 clones; 95% to 97% were observed only once. Roughly 1.8% of the sample goes to the ten largest clones. Details on this clone: Its cognate antigen has yet to be identified. No much larger clonotype is one base removed from it; base qualities were not supplied.

The CDR3 has 15 amino acids, counting the end cysteine and phenylalanine. The kept DNA is CDR3 alone, 45 bases in frame from the first base. V lost 6 bases and J lost 5 bases; the stretch between them is 18 bases long. Per the germline V gene (reference sequence), SEHNR is the CDR1 and FQNEAQ is the CDR2. The sequence came from a woman in her thirties in good health. Sequencing input: blood. The sequence links TRBV7-9 to TRBJ2-3; no confident D gene assignment can be made. The CDR3 protein is CASRPLVPRRDTQYF. The bases read TGTGCCAGCAGACCTTTAGTTCCTCGGAGAGATACGCAGTATTTT.